These 5 T cell receptor beta chains share one sample of origin, sequenced in a study of blood T cell repertoires in COVID-19. Clones were read by immunoSEQ multiplex PCR, and TCRdb kept only the in-frame ones, dropping some. Of a few hundred thousand clones in the sample, just over 85% were seen once. Input material: peripheral blood. The receptors were gathered from a man aged 50 to 60 with acute or convalescent COVID-19.

The chain couples TRBV15 to TRBJ1-5; no clear D gene. The CDR3 extends over 17 amino acids. The V end was cut by 3 bases, the J end by 6 bases, with 21 bases between. CDR1 LNHNV and CDR2 YYDKDF come from the germline V gene (reference sequence). CDR3 protein: CATSSQWAGVGSQPQHF. As DNA, the CDR3 is TGTGCCACCAGCAGTCAATGGGCGGGAGTGGGTTCTCAGCCCCAGCATTTT.

CDR3 loop: CASSLTPPGTGSPLHF. CDR3 DNA: TGTGCCAGCAGCTTAACACCTCCCGGGACAGGTTCACCCCTCCACTTT. This chain links TRBV7-2 with TRBJ1-6, with 8 positions matching TRBD1. CDR1 and CDR2 (germline): SGHTA, FQGNSA. V lost 2 bases and J lost 9; bases outside the gene matches: 9. This CDR3 contains 16 residues.

The chain combines TRBV19 with TRBJ2-5; TRBD2 is a possible D gene (6 bases). The CDR3 consists of 15 residues. V lost 5 bases and J lost 6, with 19 bases in between. The germline V gene has CDR1 LNHDA and CDR2 SQIVND (reference sequence). The CDR3 reads CASSSETGTGKTQYF. The CDR3 nucleotides read TGTGCCAGTAGTTCAGAGACCGGGACTGGAAAGACCCAGTACTTC. Based on the CDR3 plus reference TRBV19 and TRBJ2-5, the full variable domain is DGGITQSPKYLFRKEGQNVTLSCEQNLNHDAMYWYRQDPGQGLRLIYYSQIVNDFQKGDIAEGYSVSREKKESFPLTVTSAQKNPTAFYLCASSSETGTGKTQYFGPGTRLLVL.

The chain couples TRBV6-5 to TRBJ1-6; 9 nucleotides align to TRBD1. The CDR3 has 15 residues. V shed 5 bases, J shed 7 bases, and the junction held 6 bases outside the gene matches. The germline gives CDR1 MNHEY, CDR2 SVGAGI. For the CDR3, the DNA is TGTGCCAGCAGTCTACAGGGGGCGGACAATTCACCCCTCCACTTT. Amino acid sequence: CASSLQGADNSPLHF.

V usage is TRBV7-2 and J usage is TRBJ1-1, with D perhaps matching TRBD1 (6 bases). V lost 5 bases, J lost 6 bases, and 13 bases lay in between. Germline lookup yields CDR1 SGHTA and CDR2 FQGNSA. The CDR3 consists of 13 residues. CDR3 coding DNA: TGTGCCAGCAGCCTCGAACAGGGTTCTGAAGCTTTCTTT. Residues: CASSLEQGSEAFF.